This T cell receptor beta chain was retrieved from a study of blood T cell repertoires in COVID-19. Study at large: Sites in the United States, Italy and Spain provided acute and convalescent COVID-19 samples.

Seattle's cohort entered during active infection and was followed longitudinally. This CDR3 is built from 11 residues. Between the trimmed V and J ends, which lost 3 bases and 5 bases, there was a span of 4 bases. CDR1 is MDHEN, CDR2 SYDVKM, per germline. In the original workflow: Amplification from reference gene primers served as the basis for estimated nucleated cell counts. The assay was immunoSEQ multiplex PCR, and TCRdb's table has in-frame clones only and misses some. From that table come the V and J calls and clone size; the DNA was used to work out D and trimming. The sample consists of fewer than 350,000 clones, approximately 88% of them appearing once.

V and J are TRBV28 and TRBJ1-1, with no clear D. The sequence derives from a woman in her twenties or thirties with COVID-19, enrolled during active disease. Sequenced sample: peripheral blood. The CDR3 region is CASSFVTEAFF. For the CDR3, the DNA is TGTGCCAGCAGTTTCGTTACTGAAGCTTTCTTT.